This is a list of T cell receptor beta chains from one sample in a study of blood T cell repertoires in COVID-19. Clones were sequenced by immunoSEQ multiplex PCR, and TCRdb holds only the in-frame ones, with some missing. The sample gives under 150,000 clones, about 76% of which show up once; roughly 9% is in the top ten. The sequenced sample consisted of peripheral blood. Source of these receptors: an older woman with active or convalescent COVID-19. Each CDR3 is given with its conserved first and last residue. Fields, in order: D gene, J gene, V gene, clone size, CDR3 DNA, CDR3 protein. D genes are given only for firm matches. Clone size appears in some rows only: once, few, many, or a class for an expanded clone.

.,TRBJ2-5,TRBV5-1,.,TGCGCCAGCAGCTTGGATCAGGGAAGGGAGACCCAGTACTTC,CASSLDQGRETQYF
.,TRBJ2-5,TRBV2,.,TGTGCCAGCAGTGGGGGAGTGGGGTCGGCGGAGACCCAGTACTTC,CASSGGVGSAETQYF
.,TRBJ2-2,TRBV12-3/TRBV12-4,.,TGTGCCAGCAGGCGCTCAGGGGCCGGGGAGCTGTTTTTT,CASRRSGAGELFF
TRBD2,TRBJ2-7,TRBV7-2,few,TGTGCCAGCAGCTTAGGGCTAGCGGGAGGAAGTGAGCAGTACTTC,CASSLGLAGGSEQYF
TRBD1,TRBJ1-1,TRBV10-3,.,TGTGCCACCCTTAAAGGGACAGCCTTGAACACTGAAGCTTTCTTT,CATLKGTALNTEAFF
TRBD1,TRBJ1-1,TRBV5-1,.,TGCGCCAGCAGCGGAGGGCAGGGGGCTTTGGTCGGTACTGAAGCTTTCTTT,CASSGGQGALVGTEAFF
.,TRBJ1-2,TRBV30,.,TGTGCCTGGAGTGTCGGGATTAACTATGGCTACACCTTC,CAWSVGINYGYTF
TRBD2,TRBJ2-1,TRBV2,.,TGTGCCAGCAGACTCGGGACTAGCGGGGGCCACAATGAGCAGTTCTTC,CASRLGTSGGHNEQFF
.,TRBJ2-2,TRBV2,.,TGTGCCAGCAGCCTCAGGGCCACCGGGGAGCTGTTTTTT,CASSLRATGELFF
.,TRBJ2-3,TRBV27,.,TGTGCCAGCAGTTTCTCGGGGACAGATACGCAGTATTTT,CASSFSGTDTQYF
TRBD1,TRBJ1-2,TRBV7-2,.,TGTGCCAGCAGCTTAGTAGGGGGCCCCGCTAACTATGGCTACACCTTC,CASSLVGGPANYGYTF
TRBD1,TRBJ1-2,TRBV10-1,.,TGCGCCAGCACCCCTTTTGACAGGGGGCTCTATGGCTACACCTTC,CASTPFDRGLYGYTF
.,TRBJ1-6,TRBV5-1,.,TGCGCCAGCAGCCTGGACGCACCGGGAATTTCACCCCTCCACTTT,CASSLDAPGISPLHF
TRBD1,TRBJ1-5,TRBV5-8,.,TGTGCCAGCAGCGGTGGACAGGGGTGGCAGCCCCAGCATTTT,CASSGGQGWQPQHF
.,TRBJ1-2,TRBV7-2,.,TGTGCCAGCAGCGCCCGACAGGATGGCTACACCTTC,CASSARQDGYTF
.,TRBJ1-2,TRBV19,.,TGTGCCAGTAGTCGACTCACCGGGACTGGTGCTAACTATGGCTACACCTTC,CASSRLTGTGANYGYTF
.,TRBJ1-1,TRBV7-9,once,TGTGCCGGGGGCCGGGGCCCAGCAGAACTTGAAGCTTTCTTT,CAGGRGPAELEAFF
.,TRBJ1-5,TRBV6-5,.,TGTGCCAGCAGTTACTCGCTCTGGGCAGAGGGTCAGCCCCAGCATTTT,CASSYSLWAEGQPQHF
.,TRBJ2-7,TRBV7-9,once,TGTGCCAGCAGTCACACCGGGACACCCATCTACGAGCAGTACTTC,CASSHTGTPIYEQYF
TRBD1,TRBJ2-7,TRBV30,.,TGTGCCTGGAGTGGGACAGGGGGCGGTTACGAGCAGTACTTC,CAWSGTGGGYEQYF
TRBD2,TRBJ2-3,TRBV28,.,TGTGCCAGCCGCGACCCCACCCAATGGGGGGGGAAATCGACAGATACGCAGTATTTT,CASRDPTQWGGKSTDTQYF
.,TRBJ2-2,TRBV10-2,.,TGCGCCAGCAGTGCTACGAACAGGAACACCGGGGAGCTGTTTTTT,CASSATNRNTGELFF
TRBD1,TRBJ1-2,TRBV7-2,.,TGTGCCAGCAGCTTAACACAGGGGAGTGGGGGCTACACCTTC,CASSLTQGSGGYTF
.,TRBJ1-1,TRBV6-1,few,TGTGCCAGCAGTGAAAAATCAGGGCCCAACACTGAAGCTTTCTTT,CASSEKSGPNTEAFF